This T cell receptor (beta chain) comes out of a study of T-cell reconstitution after alpha-beta-depleted transplantation in children. Points from the study as a whole: As was reported, about two months after transplant, alpha-beta T cells came from several hundred expanded graft clones. High day-60 TCRbeta diversity in some patients came from surviving recipient T cells and thymic progenitors. T-cell numbers and diversity, one year after transplant, stemmed largely from T cells that were newly produced.

Preparation of the TCRbeta library was carried out with unique molecular identifiers. TCRdb reprocessed the PCR reads with MiXCR, giving one entry per CDR3 protein. The repertoire has hundreds of thousands of distinct CDR3 sequences, 10% of them found once; the top ten carry 7.5%. This clonotype was counted only a few times. The target antigen is unknown. The starting material was PBMCs, obtained before TCRalphabeta/CD19-depleted stem cell transplant. The source is a boy younger than two with acute myeloid leukemia, due to receive a stem cell transplant.

The CDR3 DNA reads TGTGCCAGCCGCCGCCGGGACCGATCCCAGTACTTC. Its protein is CASRRRDRSQYF. The chain recombines TRBV28 with TRBJ2-5; perhaps D is TRBD1 or TRBD2 (5 bases each). CDR1 is MDHEN, CDR2 SYDVKM, per germline. Trimming removed 8 bases at V and 9 bases at J, with 16 bases between. The length of the CDR3 is 12 residues.